This entry lists 21 T cell receptor beta chains sequenced from one sample in a study of early T cells in non-severe SARS-CoV-2 infection. TCRdb reprocessed the 5' RACE reads via MiXCR and lists one record per CDR3 protein. The data contain 75,000 to 100,000 distinct CDR3 sequences, 14% to 15% of them singletons. Sequencing was performed on whole blood. The source is an adult who was a healthcare worker with PCR-confirmed SARS-CoV-2 infection or an uninfected control (not recorded which).

This clonotype was detected a few times. The chain uses TRBV20-1 and TRBJ1-1, with D perhaps TRBD1 (5 bases). V lost 5 bases, J lost 8 bases, and 21 bases lay in between. Looked up from germline, CDR1 is DFQATT and CDR2 is SNEGSKA (reference sequence). The CDR3 consists of 14 residues. The CDR3 here is CSAQPGGGGSEAFF. The CDR3 DNA follows: TGCAGTGCTCAACCCGGGGGGGGAGGATCCGAAGCTTTCTTT.

CDR3 sequence: CASTRQENYGYTF. The CDR3 DNA follows: TGTGCCAGCACTCGACAGGAGAACTATGGCTACACCTTC. The chain recombines TRBV12-3 or TRBV12-4 with TRBJ1-2; a possible D gene is TRBD1 (6 bases). The V end was cut by 7 bases, the J end by 2 bases, with 11 bases between. This CDR3 region has 13 residues.

This clonotype was detected only a few times. J is TRBJ1-2 and V is TRBV5-8; tentative D call: TRBD1 (5 bases). Germline V gene sequence: CDR1 SGHTS, CDR2 YDEGEE. The length of the CDR3 is 16 residues. V gave up 4 bases and J gave up 2 bases, with 18 bases separating them. The CDR3 nucleotides read TGTGCCAGCAGCACGGGGGATGGGACTGCGAACTATGGCTACACCTTC. Amino acid sequence: CASSTGDGTANYGYTF.

This clonotype was counted only a few times. The V and J genes are TRBV18 and TRBJ2-1; 10 nucleotides agree with TRBD2. This CDR3 has 18 residues. Trimming took 3 bases from V and 7 from J; bases not matched to a gene: 15. Germline-derived CDR1 and CDR2 are KGHSH and LQKENI. CDR3 in amino acids: CASSPQRGGIAVLNEQFF. DNA of the CDR3: TGTGCCAGCTCACCCCAGCGGGGGGGAATTGCGGTCTTGAATGAGCAGTTCTTC.

The chain links TRBV11-2 to TRBJ1-1; TRBD1 agrees at 8 bases. The CDR3 extends over 14 amino acids. V shed 5 bases, J shed 7 bases, and the junction held 9 bases outside the gene matches. Germline-derived CDR1 and CDR2 are SGHAT and FQNNGV. The CDR3 is CASSLKDRVIEAFF. CDR3 nucleotide sequence: TGTGCCAGCAGCCTAAAGGACAGGGTAATTGAAGCTTTCTTT.

This clonotype was found a few times. This chain links TRBV28 with TRBJ2-5, with TRBD2 matching over 13 bases. The V gene end was trimmed by 7 bases and the J gene end by 5 bases; junction bases not matched to a gene: 13. The CDR3 contains 17 residues. Germline V gene data show CDR1 as MDHEN and CDR2 as SYDVKM. CDR3 sequence reads: CASTQTPGTSGDETQYF. The DNA of the CDR3 is TGTGCCAGCACCCAAACCCCCGGGACTAGCGGGGATGAGACCCAGTACTTC.

The chain combines TRBV5-4 with TRBJ1-3; D remains unclear. The CDR3 is 15 residues long. Germline V gene sequence: CDR1 SGHNT, CDR2 YYREEE (reference sequence). V was cut by 0 bases and J by 4 bases, with 11 bases left in between. The CDR3 protein is CASSLDHGTGNTIYF. CDR3 coding DNA: TGTGCCAGCAGCTTGGATCACGGAACGGGAAACACCATATATTTT. Using reference TRBV5-4 and TRBJ1-3 for the parts outside the CDR3, the full variable domain is ETGVTQSPTHLIKTRGQQVTLRCSSQSGHNTVSWYQQALGQGPQFIFQYYREEENGRGNFPPRFSGLQFPNYSSELNVNALELDDSALYLCASSLDHGTGNTIYFGEGSWLTVV.

This chain joins TRBV7-7 and TRBJ2-7; weak D call: TRBD1 (5 bases). The V and J ends lost 7 bases and 5 bases respectively, with 12 bases between them. Per germline, CDR1 SSHAT and CDR2 FNYEAQ (reference sequence). The CDR3 length is 12 residues. In DNA form, the CDR3 reads TGTGCCAGCACCTCGCCAGGGAACGAGCAGTACGTC. Amino acid sequence: CASTSPGNEQYV.

The V call is TRBV9, the J call TRBJ2-7; 10 bases match TRBD2. The V and J ends lost 4 bases and 4 bases, in that order; junction bases with no gene match: 11. Germline V CDR1 and CDR2: SGDLS, YYNGEE. This CDR3 contains 16 residues. The CDR3: CASSTRKLAGVYEQYV. CDR3 in DNA: TGTGCCAGCAGCACCCGTAAGCTAGCGGGGGTGTACGAGCAGTACGTC.

This clonotype was counted at least ten times. The chain recombines TRBV20-1 with TRBJ2-1; 7 bases match TRBD1. Germline CDR1 DFQATT, CDR2 SNEGSKA (reference sequence). The CDR3 has 15 residues. J gave up 1 base and V 7 bases, and 10 bases lay outside the gene matches. CDR3 DNA: TGCAGTGTCCGAGCTCAGGGGGTTTCCTACAATGAGCAGTTCTTC. Its translation is CSVRAQGVSYNEQFF.

The chain uses TRBV10-1 and TRBJ1-5; no definite D call. Trimming left V 0 bases short and J 0 bases short, with 6 bases between. Germline CDR1 is WNHNN and CDR2 is SYGVQD (reference sequence). The CDR3 length is 15 residues. The CDR3 reads CASSESVYSNQPQHF. The DNA for the CDR3 is TGCGCCAGCAGTGAGTCTGTCTATAGCAATCAGCCCCAGCATTTT.

This clonotype has more than one count but fewer than ten. This chain links TRBV5-4 with TRBJ1-1; D not certain. CDR1 and CDR2 from the germline V gene are SGHNT and YYREEE (reference sequence). V shed 5 bases and J shed 3 bases, with 11 bases lying between them. This CDR3 region has 13 residues. CDR3 coding DNA: TGTGCCAGCAGTCTTGACGGTTACACTGAAGCTTTCTTT. Its protein product is CASSLDGYTEAFF.

This clonotype was observed a few times. The rearrangement uses TRBV6-9 and TRBJ1-5; D not certain. The CDR3 has 17 residues. The germline V gene encodes CDR1 MNHGY and CDR2 SVAAGI. Trimming took off 2 bases at V and 0 bases at J, with 14 bases between the two ends. In nucleotides, the CDR3 is TGTGCCAGCAGTTATCCGGCGGCACGTTATAGCAATCAGCCCCAGCATTTT. It encodes CASSYPAARYSNQPQHF.

The rearrangement uses TRBV5-1 and TRBJ1-2; 10 bases are a match to TRBD1. This CDR3 has 13 residues. V lost 3 bases, J lost 6 bases, and 2 bases stayed unmatched. The germline V gene has CDR1 SGHRS and CDR2 YFSETQ. The CDR3 nucleotides read TGCGCCAGCAGCTCGACAGGGGGCCATGGCTACACCTTC. The encoded protein is CASSSTGGHGYTF.

In this sample, this clonotype turned up many times. V usage is TRBV3-1 and J usage is TRBJ1-4, with D maybe TRBD1 (6 bases). CDR3 size: 16 residues. V was clipped by 0 bases and J by 5 bases, with 13 bases between them. Looked up from germline, CDR1 is LGHDT and CDR2 is YNNKEL (reference sequence). CDR3 bases: TGTGCCAGCAGCCAAGAAGCCGGGACACAGAATGAAAAACTGTTTTTT. This sequence encodes CASSQEAGTQNEKLFF.

The sample holds a few counts of this clonotype. This chain uses TRBV12-3 or TRBV12-4 with TRBJ1-2; TRBD1 matches at 7 bases. The J segment lost 4 bases and the V segment lost 4 bases, leaving 6 bases of the junction unmatched. This CDR3 has 14 residues. Written as DNA, the CDR3 is TGTGCCAGCAGTTCGTCCCGGGACAGCTATGGCTACACCTTC. Protein product: CASSSSRDSYGYTF.

This chain uses TRBV9 with TRBJ2-3; 7 nucleotides match TRBD1. Germline lookup yields CDR1 SGDLS and CDR2 YYNGEE. The CDR3 spans 15 residues. V was clipped by 2 bases and J by 2 bases; unmatched bases: 5. The CDR3 nucleotides read TGTGCCAGCAGCGTTCGGGACAGTTACACAGATACGCAGTATTTT. Its protein is CASSVRDSYTDTQYF.

V is TRBV11-3 and J is TRBJ2-4; maybe TRBD2 (6 bases). Germline V lookup: CDR1 SGHNT, CDR2 YENEEA. Trimming stripped 2 bases from V and 8 bases from J, with 13 bases between. This CDR3 contains 14 residues. CDR3 bases: TGTGCCAGCAGCTTATGTAGACCGGGGGACATTCAGTACTTC. Encoded protein: CASSLCRPGDIQYF. The full variable domain, in which reference TRBV11-3 and TRBJ2-4 provide the parts outside the CDR3, is EAGVVQSPRYKIIEKKQPVAFWCNPISGHNTLYWYLQNLGQGPELLIRYENEEAVDDSQLPKDRFSAERLKGVDSTLKIQPAELGDSAVYLCASSLCRPGDIQYFGAGTRLSVL.

V is TRBV4-1 and J is TRBJ2-5; D possibly uses TRBD1 or TRBD2 (5 bases each). The germline CDR1 and CDR2 sequences are MGHRA and YSYEKL. This CDR3 comprises 14 residues. V shed 4 bases and J shed 1 base, with 10 bases lying between them. DNA for the CDR3: TGCGCCAGCAGCCGGGGACGGACCCAAGAGACCCAGTACTTC. Translation gives CASSRGRTQETQYF.

This clonotype was seen a few times. V usage is TRBV12-3 or TRBV12-4 and J usage is TRBJ2-1; D call uncertain. Deletions cut 3 bases from V and 5 bases from J, with 8 bases between. This CDR3 region has 13 residues. The CDR3 DNA reads as TGTGCCAGCAGTTTCCGTAGAAACAATGAGCAGTTCTTC. The encoded protein is CASSFRRNNEQFF.

The CDR3 DNA reads TGTGCCAGCAGTTACTTGTTTTCACCCCTCCACTTT. The encoded protein is CASSYLFSPLHF. V gene TRBV6-5 combines with J gene TRBJ1-6; D not certain. The germline gives CDR1 MNHEY, CDR2 SVGAGI. The ends were cut back, 1 base at V and 9 bases at J, with 4 bases in the middle. This CDR3 is built from 12 residues.